These T cell receptor beta chains were read from a single sample in a study of T cell responses to AZD1222 COVID-19 vaccine. Measured with immunoSEQ multiplex PCR; TCRdb has only the in-frame clones, and not every one. The sample has 130,000 to 150,000 clones; approximately 90% are singletons. Sequenced material: peripheral blood, taken 28 days after the second AZD1222 dose. The receptors here all came from an adult who received the AZD1222 COVID-19 vaccine. The conserved cysteine and the conserved F or W are not part of the CDR3 here.

J gene	V gene	CDR3 length	CDR3 protein
TRBJ1-2	TRBV6-2/TRBV6-3	11	ASSRDGDYGYT
TRBJ2-3	TRBV5-6	13	ASSSPGLESDTQY
TRBJ2-7	TRBV23-1	11	AFYQSGSYEQY
TRBJ2-1	TRBV29-1	11	SVEPDSYNEQF
TRBJ1-1	TRBV7-9	12	ASSLSKKWVEAF
TRBJ2-1	TRBV19	14	ASRLDSLSSYNEQF
TRBJ2-3	TRBV21-1	7	ASTDTQY
TRBJ2-7	TRBV15	11	ATSLDRAYEQY
TRBJ2-7	TRBV3-1/TRBV3-2	15	ASSLIIPGRCSYEQY
TRBJ2-1	TRBV7-6	12	ASSYDRVYNEQF
TRBJ2-7	TRBV4-3	14	ASSQDLGLDSYEQY
TRBJ2-1	TRBV7-9	13	ASSSGTGVPNEQF
TRBJ1-5	TRBV5-8	13	ASSSGQGSNQPQH
TRBJ1-2	TRBV7-2	11	ASSLDRSYGYT
TRBJ2-3	TRBV18	13	ASSVTEANTDTQY
TRBJ1-1	TRBV6-2/TRBV6-3	11	ASSFLTSTEAF
TRBJ1-6	TRBV18	13	ASSPPGTRGSPLH
TRBJ2-1	TRBV27	13	ASSASGSSYNEQF
TRBJ1-2	TRBV15	14	ATSSRVGQGFYGYT
TRBJ2-1	TRBV2	10	ASSWGSNEQF
TRBJ2-7	TRBV6-5	12	ASRRGQGDYEQY
TRBJ1-1	TRBV2	13	ASSETTTGGYEAF
TRBJ2-3	TRBV4-2	16	ASSQEPGLAGGSDTQY
TRBJ1-3	TRBV9	11	ASSVGGGDTIY
TRBJ2-7	TRBV28	14	ASRTGSGRAGYEQY
TRBJ1-6	TRBV9	14	ASSVDGKVYNSPLH
TRBJ2-1	TRBV30	11	AWSAQTGREQF
TRBJ2-7	TRBV27	10	ASSFQGYEQY
TRBJ1-2	TRBV30	11	AWKGGFNYGYT
TRBJ1-5	TRBV2	12	ASSVGTSNQPQH
TRBJ2-3	TRBV19	13	ASSRDSGSTDTQY
TRBJ1-4	TRBV5-1	13	ASSPRPGANEKLF
TRBJ2-5	TRBV11-3	13	ASRAGGALQETQY
TRBJ2-1	TRBV7-8	13	ASSSVAEKYNEQF
TRBJ2-7	TRBV2	12	ASSAGLETYEQY
TRBJ2-4	TRBV30	14	AWSHRGGRAKNIQY
TRBJ1-1	TRBV6-5	13	ASRGIGGPNTEAF
TRBJ1-1	TRBV2	12	ASSEQNRNTEAF
TRBJ2-1	TRBV6-5	13	AIVGGEVEYNEQF
TRBJ1-3	TRBV28	14	ASRTKHRGPRNTIY
TRBJ1-5	TRBV5-1	12	ASSFGQHGQPQH
TRBJ2-1	TRBV2	14	ASSEAKGHLYNEQF
TRBJ1-2	TRBV15	12	ATSRGDTSYGYT
TRBJ2-1	TRBV28	12	ASTRPGTSNEQF
TRBJ1-5	TRBV28	15	ASSSYMKPNSNQPQH
TRBJ2-3	TRBV14	11	ASSLIVADTQY
TRBJ2-7	TRBV29-1	11	SVEGDSAYEQY
TRBJ2-7	TRBV28	12	ASSPHIGSYEQY